The present TCR beta chain was sequenced within a study of cytomegalovirus exposure and HLA in healthy donors. The PCR had 60 Vbeta and 13 Jbeta primers. Repertoires were generated with immunoSEQ multiplex PCR, while TCRdb's copy carries only in-frame clones and drops some. In the table there are 130,000 to 150,000 clones, around 80% of which are singletons. Germline V gives CDR1 SGHRS, CDR2 YFSETQ. V lost 4 bases, J lost 5 bases, and 8 bases lay in between. The CDR3 runs to 12 residues. This clonotype originated in a middle-aged man in good health and CMV-seropositive. The chain recombines TRBV5-1 with TRBJ2-3; D gene uncertain. The source material was PBMCs. CDR3 sequence reads: CASSPLGDTQYF. The DNA of the CDR3 is TGCGCCAGCAGCCCCCTAGGAGATACGCAGTATTTT.